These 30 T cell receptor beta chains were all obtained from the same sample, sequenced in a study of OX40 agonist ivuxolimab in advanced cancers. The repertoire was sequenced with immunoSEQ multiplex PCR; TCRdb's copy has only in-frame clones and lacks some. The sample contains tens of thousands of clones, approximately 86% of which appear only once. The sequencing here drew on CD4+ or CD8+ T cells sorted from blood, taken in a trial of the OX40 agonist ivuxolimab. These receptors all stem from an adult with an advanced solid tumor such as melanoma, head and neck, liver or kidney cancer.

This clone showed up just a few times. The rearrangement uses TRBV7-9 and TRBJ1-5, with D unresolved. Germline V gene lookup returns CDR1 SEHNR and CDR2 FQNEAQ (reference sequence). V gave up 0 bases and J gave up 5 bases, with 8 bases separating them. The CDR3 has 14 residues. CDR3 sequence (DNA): TGTGCCAGCAGCTTAGCAGGGCAACATCAGCCCCAGCATTTT. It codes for CASSLAGQHQPQHF.

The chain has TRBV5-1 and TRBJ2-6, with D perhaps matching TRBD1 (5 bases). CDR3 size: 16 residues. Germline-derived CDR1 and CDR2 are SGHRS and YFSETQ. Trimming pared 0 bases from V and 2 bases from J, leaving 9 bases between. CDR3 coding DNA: TGCGCCAGCAGCTTGGCCGCAGGGACTGGGGCCAACGTCCTGACTTTC. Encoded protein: CASSLAAGTGANVLTF.

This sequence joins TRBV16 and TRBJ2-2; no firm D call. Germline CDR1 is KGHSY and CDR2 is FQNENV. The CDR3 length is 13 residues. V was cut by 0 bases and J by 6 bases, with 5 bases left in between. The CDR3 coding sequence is TGTGCCAGCAGCCAATCTCGTCCCGGGGAGCTGTTTTTT. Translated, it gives CASSQSRPGELFF.

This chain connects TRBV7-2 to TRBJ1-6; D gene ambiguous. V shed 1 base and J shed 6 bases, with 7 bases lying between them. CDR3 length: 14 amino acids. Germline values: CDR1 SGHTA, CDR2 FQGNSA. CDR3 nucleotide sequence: TGTGCCAGCAGCTTAGGGTATAGTAATTCACCCCTCCACTTT. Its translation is CASSLGYSNSPLHF.

This chain's CDR3 is CASTGYGSPLHF. CDR3 bases: TGTGCCAGCACCGGGTATGGTTCACCCCTCCACTTT. The chain links TRBV2 to TRBJ1-6; no reliable D call. This CDR3 has 12 residues. V lost 7 bases, J lost 9 bases, and 10 bases lay in between. Germline V gives CDR1 SNHLY, CDR2 FYNNEI.

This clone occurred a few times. The CDR3 is CASSAGGLAGELFF. The CDR3 DNA follows: TGCGCCAGCAGCGCCGGAGGGCTAGCCGGGGAGCTGTTTTTT. The chain couples TRBV5-1 to TRBJ2-2; possible D gene TRBD2, 6 bases. The V gene lost 4 bases and the J gene lost 6 bases, with 13 bases spanning the gap. CDR3 length: 14 amino acids. Per germline, CDR1 SGHRS and CDR2 YFSETQ.

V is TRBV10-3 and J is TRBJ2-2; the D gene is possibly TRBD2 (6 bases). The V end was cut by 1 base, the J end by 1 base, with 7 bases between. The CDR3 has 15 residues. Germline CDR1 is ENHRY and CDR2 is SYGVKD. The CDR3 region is CAISELGGNTGELFF. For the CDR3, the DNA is TGTGCCATCAGTGAGTTGGGAGGGAACACCGGGGAGCTGTTTTTT.

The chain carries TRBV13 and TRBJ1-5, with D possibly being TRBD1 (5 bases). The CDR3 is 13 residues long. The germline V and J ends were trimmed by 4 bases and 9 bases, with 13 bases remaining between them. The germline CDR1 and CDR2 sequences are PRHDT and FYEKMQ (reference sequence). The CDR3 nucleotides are TGTGCCAGCAGCTCTCAGGGCGCTGGGCCCCAGCATTTT. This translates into CASSSQGAGPQHF.

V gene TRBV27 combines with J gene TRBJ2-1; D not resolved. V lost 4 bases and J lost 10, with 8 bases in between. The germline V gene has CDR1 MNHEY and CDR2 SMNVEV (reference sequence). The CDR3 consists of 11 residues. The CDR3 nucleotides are TGTGCCAGCAGTTCAGCATGGGAGCAGTTCTTC. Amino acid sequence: CASSSAWEQFF.

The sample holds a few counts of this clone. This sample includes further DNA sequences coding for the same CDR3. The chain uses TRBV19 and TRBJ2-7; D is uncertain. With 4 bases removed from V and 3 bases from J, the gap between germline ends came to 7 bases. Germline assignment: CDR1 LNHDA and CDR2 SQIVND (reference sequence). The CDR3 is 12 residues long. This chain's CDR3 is CASSSASYEQYF. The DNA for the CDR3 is TGTGCCAGTAGTAGTGCCAGCTACGAGCAGTACTTC.

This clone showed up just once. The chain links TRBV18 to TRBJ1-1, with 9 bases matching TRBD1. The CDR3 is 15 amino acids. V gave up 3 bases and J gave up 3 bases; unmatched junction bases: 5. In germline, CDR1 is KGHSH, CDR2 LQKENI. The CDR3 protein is CASSPGTGLDTEAFF. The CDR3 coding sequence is TGTGCCAGCTCACCCGGGACAGGGCTAGACACTGAAGCTTTCTTT.

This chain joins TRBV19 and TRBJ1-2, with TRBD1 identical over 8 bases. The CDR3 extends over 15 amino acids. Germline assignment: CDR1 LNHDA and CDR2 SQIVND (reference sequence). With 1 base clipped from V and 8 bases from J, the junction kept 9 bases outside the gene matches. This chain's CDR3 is CASSIGRQGHFGYTF. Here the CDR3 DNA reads TGTGCCAGTAGTATAGGGAGACAGGGGCATTTCGGCTACACCTTC.

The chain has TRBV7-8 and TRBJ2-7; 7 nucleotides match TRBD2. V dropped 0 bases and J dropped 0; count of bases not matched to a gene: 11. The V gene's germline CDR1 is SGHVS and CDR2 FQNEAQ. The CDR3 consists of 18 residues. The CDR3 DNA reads TGTGCCAGCAGCTTAGCCCTCAGCAACGGGGGGATCTCCTACGAGCAGTACTTC. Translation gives CASSLALSNGGISYEQYF.

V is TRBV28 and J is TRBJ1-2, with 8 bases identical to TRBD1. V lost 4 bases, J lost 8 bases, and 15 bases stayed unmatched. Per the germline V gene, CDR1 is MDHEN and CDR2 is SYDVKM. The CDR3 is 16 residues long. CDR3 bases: TGTGCCAGCAGTTCACCATTCAGGGGGCGTTTGGGAGGCTACACCTTC. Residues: CASSSPFRGRLGGYTF.

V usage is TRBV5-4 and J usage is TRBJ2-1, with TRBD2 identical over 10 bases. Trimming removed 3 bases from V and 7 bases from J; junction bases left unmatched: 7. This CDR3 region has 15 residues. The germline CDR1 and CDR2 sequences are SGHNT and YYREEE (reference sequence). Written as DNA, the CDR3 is TGTGCCAGCAGCTGGAGCGGGAGGGGGTGGAATGAGCAGTTCTTC. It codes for CASSWSGRGWNEQFF.

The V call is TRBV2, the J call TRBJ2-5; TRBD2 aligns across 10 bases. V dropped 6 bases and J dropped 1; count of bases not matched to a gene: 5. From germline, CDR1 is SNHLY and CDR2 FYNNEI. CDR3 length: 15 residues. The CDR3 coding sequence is TGTGCCAGCAGATTTCAGCGGGGGGGCCAAGAGACCCAGTACTTC. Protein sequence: CASRFQRGGQETQYF.

The DNA of the CDR3 is TGTGCCAGCAGCTTACCCGGGGGACGCGCCGGGGAGCTGTTTTTT. Translation gives CASSLPGGRAGELFF. The chain employs TRBV7-2 and TRBJ2-2; perhaps TRBD2 as D (6 bases). CDR1 is SGHTA, CDR2 FQGNSA, per germline. V was pared by 2 bases and J by 6 bases, with 13 bases between. The CDR3 has 15 residues.

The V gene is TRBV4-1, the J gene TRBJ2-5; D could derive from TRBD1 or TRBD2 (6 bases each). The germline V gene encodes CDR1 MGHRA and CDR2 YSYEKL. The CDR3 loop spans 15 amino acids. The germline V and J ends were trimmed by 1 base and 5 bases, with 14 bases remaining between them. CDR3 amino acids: CASSQGPQGGETQYF. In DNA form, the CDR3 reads TGCGCCAGCAGCCAAGGACCACAGGGAGGTGAGACCCAGTACTTC.

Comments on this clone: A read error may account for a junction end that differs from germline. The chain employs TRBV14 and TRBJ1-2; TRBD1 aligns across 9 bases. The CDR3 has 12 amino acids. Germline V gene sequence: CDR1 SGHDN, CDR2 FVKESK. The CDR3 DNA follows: TGTGCCAGCAGCCCCACAGGGGGCGCTTACTACTTC. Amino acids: CASSPTGGAYYF.

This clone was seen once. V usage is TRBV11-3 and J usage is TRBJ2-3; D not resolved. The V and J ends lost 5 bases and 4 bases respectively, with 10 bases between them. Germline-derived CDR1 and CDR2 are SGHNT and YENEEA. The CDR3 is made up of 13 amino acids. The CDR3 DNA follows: TGTGCCAGCAGCAAGACCCGGGCAGATACGCAGTATTTT. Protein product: CASSKTRADTQYF.

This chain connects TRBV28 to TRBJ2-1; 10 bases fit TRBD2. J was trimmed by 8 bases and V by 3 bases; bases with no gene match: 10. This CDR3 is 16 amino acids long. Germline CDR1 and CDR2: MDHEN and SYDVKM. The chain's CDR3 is CASSFSSGRVSDEQFF. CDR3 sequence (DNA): TGTGCCAGCAGTTTCTCCAGCGGGAGGGTGAGTGATGAGCAGTTCTTC.

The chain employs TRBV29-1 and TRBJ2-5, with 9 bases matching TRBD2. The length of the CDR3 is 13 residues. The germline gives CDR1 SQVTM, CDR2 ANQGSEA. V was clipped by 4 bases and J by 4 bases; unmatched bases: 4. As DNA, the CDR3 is TGCAGCGTTGGGACTAGCGTCGGAGAGACCCAGTACTTC. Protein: CSVGTSVGETQYF.

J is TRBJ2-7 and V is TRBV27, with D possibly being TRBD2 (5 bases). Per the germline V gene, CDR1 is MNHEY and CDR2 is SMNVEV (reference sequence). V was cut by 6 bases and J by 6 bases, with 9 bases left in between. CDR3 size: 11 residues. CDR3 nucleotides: TGTGCCAGCAGGGACCGGGGCGAGCAGTACTTC. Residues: CASRDRGEQYF.

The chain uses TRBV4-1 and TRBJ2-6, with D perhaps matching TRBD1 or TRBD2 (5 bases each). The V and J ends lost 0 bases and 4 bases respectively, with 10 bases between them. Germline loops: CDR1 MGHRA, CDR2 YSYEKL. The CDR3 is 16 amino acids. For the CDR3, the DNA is TGCGCCAGCAGCCAAGATATCGGGGACGGGGCCAACGTCCTGACTTTC. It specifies CASSQDIGDGANVLTF.

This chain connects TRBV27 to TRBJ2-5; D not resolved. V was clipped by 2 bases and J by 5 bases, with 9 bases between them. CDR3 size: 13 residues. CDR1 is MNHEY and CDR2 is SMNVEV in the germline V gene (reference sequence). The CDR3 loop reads CASSLLGWETQYF. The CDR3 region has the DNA TGTGCCAGCAGTTTACTAGGTTGGGAGACCCAGTACTTC.

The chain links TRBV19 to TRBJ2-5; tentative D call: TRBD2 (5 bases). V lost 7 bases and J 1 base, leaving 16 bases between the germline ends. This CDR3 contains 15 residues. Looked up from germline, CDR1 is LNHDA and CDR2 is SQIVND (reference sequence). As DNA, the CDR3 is TGTGCCAGTACCTCGGGGATAGGACCCCAAGAGACCCAGTACTTC. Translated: CASTSGIGPQETQYF.

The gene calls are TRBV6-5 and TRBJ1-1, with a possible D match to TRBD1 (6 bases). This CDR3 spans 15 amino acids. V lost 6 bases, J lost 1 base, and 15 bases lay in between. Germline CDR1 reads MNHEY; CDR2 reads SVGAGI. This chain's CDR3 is CASRPRTVKNTEAFF. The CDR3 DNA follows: TGTGCCAGCAGACCCCGGACAGTGAAGAACACTGAAGCTTTCTTT.

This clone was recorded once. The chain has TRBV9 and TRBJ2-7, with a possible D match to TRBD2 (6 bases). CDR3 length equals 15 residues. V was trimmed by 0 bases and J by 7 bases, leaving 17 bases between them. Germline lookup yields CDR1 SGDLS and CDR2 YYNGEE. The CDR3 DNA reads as TGTGCCAGCAGCGTAGATCCGGTCGCGGGGCGGGAGCAGTACTTC. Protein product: CASSVDPVAGREQYF.

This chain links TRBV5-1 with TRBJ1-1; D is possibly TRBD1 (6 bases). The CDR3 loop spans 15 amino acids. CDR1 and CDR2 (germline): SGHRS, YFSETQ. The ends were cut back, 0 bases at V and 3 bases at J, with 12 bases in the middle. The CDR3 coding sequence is TGCGCCAGCAGCTTGGCCCAGGGGCGATACACTGAAGCTTTCTTT. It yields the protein CASSLAQGRYTEAFF.

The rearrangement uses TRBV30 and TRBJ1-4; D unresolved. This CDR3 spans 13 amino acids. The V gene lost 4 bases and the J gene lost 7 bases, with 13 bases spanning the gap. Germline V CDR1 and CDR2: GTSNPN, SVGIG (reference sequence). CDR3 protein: CAWMGSVGEKLFF. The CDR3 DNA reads TGTGCCTGGATGGGATCAGTCGGTGAAAAACTGTTTTTT. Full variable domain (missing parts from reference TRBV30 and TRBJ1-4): SQTIHQWPATLVQPVGSPLSLECTVEGTSNPNLYWYRQAAGRGLQLLFYSVGIGQISSEVPQNLSASRPQDRQFILSSKKLLLSDSGFYLCAWMGSVGEKLFFGSGTQLSVL.